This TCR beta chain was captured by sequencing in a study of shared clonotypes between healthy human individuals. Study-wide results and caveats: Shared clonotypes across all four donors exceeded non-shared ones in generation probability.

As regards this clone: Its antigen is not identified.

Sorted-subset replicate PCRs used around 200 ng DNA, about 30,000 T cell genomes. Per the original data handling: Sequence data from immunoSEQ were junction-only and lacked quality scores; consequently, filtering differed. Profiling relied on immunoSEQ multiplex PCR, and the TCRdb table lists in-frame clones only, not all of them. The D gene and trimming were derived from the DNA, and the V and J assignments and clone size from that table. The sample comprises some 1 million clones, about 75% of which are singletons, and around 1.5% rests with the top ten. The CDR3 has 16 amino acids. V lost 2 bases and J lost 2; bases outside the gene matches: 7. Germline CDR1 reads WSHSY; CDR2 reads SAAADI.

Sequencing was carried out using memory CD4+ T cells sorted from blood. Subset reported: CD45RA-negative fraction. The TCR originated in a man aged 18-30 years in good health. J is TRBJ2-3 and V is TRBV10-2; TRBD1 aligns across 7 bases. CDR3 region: CASSEPSTGNTDTQYF. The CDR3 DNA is TGCGCCAGCAGTGAGCCGTCGACAGGGAACACAGATACGCAGTATTTT.